What follows are 13 T cell receptor beta chains derived from one specimen sequenced in a study of identical twins. Using its own MiXCR run on the 5' RACE reads, TCRdb lists one record per CDR3 protein. Of around 480,000 distinct CDR3 sequences listed, approximately 15% are singletons. This sample was also put to use in a study of yellow fever vaccine responses in identical twins.

The sample taken for sequencing was CD4+ T cells sorted from blood. These receptors were taken from a woman aged 18-29 years in good health.

The chain couples TRBV24-1 to TRBJ2-1, with 10 bases aligning to TRBD1. The CDR3 covers 16 residues. Germline values: CDR1 KGHDR, CDR2 SFDVKD. The trim removed 1 base at V and 7 bases at J, leaving 6 bases unmatched. CDR3 sequence (DNA): TGTGCCACCAGTGATTTCGGCGGACAGGGGGGGAATGAGCAGTTCTTC. Translation gives CATSDFGGQGGNEQFF.

In this sample, this clonotype turned up a few times. The V and J genes are TRBV7-2 and TRBJ1-6, with no clear D. The germline gives CDR1 SGHTA, CDR2 FQGNSA. Trimming left V 5 bases short and J 10 bases short, with 18 bases between. The CDR3 extends over 15 amino acids. CDR3 loop: CASSPQRVLGSPLHF. In nucleotides, the CDR3 is TGTGCCAGCAGCCCCCAGAGGGTACTTGGGTCACCCCTCCACTTT. The full variable domain, with the rest looked up from reference TRBV7-2 and TRBJ1-6, is GAGVSQSPSNKVTEKGKDVELRCDPISGHTALYWYRQSLGQGLEFLIYFQGNSAPDKSGLPSDRFSAERTGGSVSTLTIQRTQQEDSAVYLCASSPQRVLGSPLHFGNGTRLTVT.

V is TRBV7-2 and J is TRBJ2-1; 12 positions match TRBD2. This CDR3 region has 17 residues. CDR1 is SGHTA, CDR2 FQGNSA, per germline. Trimming removed 5 bases from V and 4 bases from J; junction bases left unmatched: 9. The CDR3 sequence: CASSKLAGGDKYNEQFF. CDR3 sequence (DNA): TGTGCCAGCAGCAAACTAGCGGGGGGCGATAAATACAATGAGCAGTTCTTC.

This clonotype was observed at least ten times. The chain links TRBV29-1 to TRBJ2-1; 12 nucleotides agree with TRBD2. Germline-derived CDR1 and CDR2 are SQVTM and ANQGSEA. CDR3 length equals 15 residues. With V trimmed by 7 bases and J by 0 bases, 4 bases remained unmatched. DNA for the CDR3: TGCAGCGCCGCTAGCGGGAGGGCCTCCTACAATGAGCAGTTCTTC. Protein product: CSAASGRASYNEQFF.

This chain links TRBV7-2 with TRBJ2-7; no definite D call. Germline V gene sequence: CDR1 SGHTA, CDR2 FQGNSA. This CDR3 contains 12 residues. Trimming stripped 2 bases from V and 4 bases from J, with 6 bases between. The CDR3 loop reads CASSLKAYEQYF. The CDR3 bases are TGTGCCAGCAGCTTAAAGGCGTACGAGCAGTACTTC.

The rearrangement links TRBV5-1 to TRBJ2-7; TRBD2 aligns across 9 bases. The CDR3 totals 15 residues. Trimming took 1 base from V and 4 from J; bases not matched to a gene: 6. Germline CDR1 is SGHRS and CDR2 is YFSETQ. In DNA form, the CDR3 reads TGCGCCAGCAGCTTGTACGCGGGAGGGCCATACGAGCAGTACTTC. Translation gives CASSLYAGGPYEQYF.

This chain uses TRBV6-2 or TRBV6-3 with TRBJ2-1, with D uncertain. Germline V gene sequence: CDR1 MNHEY, CDR2 SVGEGT. This CDR3 comprises 14 residues. The V and J ends lost 1 base and 2 bases respectively, with 6 bases between them. CDR3 DNA sequence: TGTGCCAGCAGTTACTGGGTGACCTACAATGAGCAGTTCTTC. Translated: CASSYWVTYNEQFF.

This clonotype was counted at least ten times. The chain recombines TRBV29-1 with TRBJ2-5; 7 nucleotides align to TRBD1. Germline loops: CDR1 SQVTM, CDR2 ANQGSEA. The CDR3 is made up of 12 amino acids. Trimming at V came to 6 bases and at J to 5 bases, leaving 6 bases not matched to a gene. The DNA of the CDR3 is TGCAGCGTGGTAACAGGGGTGGAGACCCAGTACTTC. It translates to CSVVTGVETQYF.

This clonotype came up a few times. The rearrangement joins TRBV29-1 to TRBJ2-3; 11 bases align to TRBD2. This CDR3 is built from 15 residues. Germline V CDR1 and CDR2: SQVTM, ANQGSEA. Trimming cost V 7 bases and J 1 base; bases outside gene matches: 7. CDR3 DNA: TGCAGCGCCGGGACTAGCGGAGGACGCACAGATACGCAGTATTTT. This encodes CSAGTSGGRTDTQYF.

A few counts support this clonotype. The V gene is TRBV29-1, the J gene TRBJ2-7; 8 nucleotides match TRBD1. Germline trimming cut 4 bases from V and 4 bases from J; bases unmatched to any gene: 12. Germline CDR1 reads SQVTM; CDR2 reads ANQGSEA. The CDR3 runs to 15 residues. For the CDR3, the DNA is TGCAGCGTTGGGGAACAGGGGGGAATACGTTACGAGCAGTACTTC. This translates into CSVGEQGGIRYEQYF.

This clonotype was observed many times. A junction boundary mismatches the germline segment, possibly from a read error. The rearrangement uses TRBV7-7 and TRBJ2-2; D is possibly TRBD1 (6 bases). The CDR3 has 15 amino acids. The germline CDR1 and CDR2 sequences are SSHAT and FNYEAQ (reference sequence). The CDR3: CASSSSGANTGELFF. As DNA, the CDR3 is TGTGCTAGCAGCAGTTCAGGGGCTAACACCGGGGAGCTGTTTTTT.

This clonotype was observed a handful of times. The chain couples TRBV6-2 or TRBV6-3 to TRBJ2-7; D call uncertain. With 8 bases removed from V and 2 bases from J, the gap between germline ends came to 16 bases. The germline V gene encodes CDR1 MNHEY and CDR2 SVGEGT. The CDR3 totals 14 residues. Here the CDR3 reads CASLSFRNPYEQYF. The CDR3 DNA reads TGTGCCAGCTTATCCTTCCGGAATCCCTACGAGCAGTACTTC.

This clonotype was observed a few times. This chain uses TRBV20-1 with TRBJ2-1, with 9 nucleotides matching TRBD1. V was pared by 3 bases and J by 1 base, with 4 bases of the junction left unmatched. Looked up from germline, CDR1 is DFQATT and CDR2 is SNEGSKA (reference sequence). CDR3 length: 15 residues. The CDR3 spells CSASSDRGSYNEQFF. The CDR3 DNA reads TGCAGTGCTAGTTCGGACAGGGGTTCCTACAATGAGCAGTTCTTC.